This is a list of T cell receptor beta chains from one sample in a study of response to subunit inactivated influenza vaccine. From the RT-PCR reads, TCRdb called clonotypes with MiXCR, one entry per CDR3 protein. The repertoire holds around 790,000 distinct CDR3 sequences, with around 21% as singletons. The starting material was PBMCs from blood, obtained 4 to 6 days after vaccination. The receptors originated from a man aged 50 to 60 who received an inactivated influenza vaccine. CDR3s include the opening cysteine and the closing phenylalanine or tryptophan. The order of the fields is J gene, clone size, CDR3 length, V gene, D gene, CDR3 DNA, CDR3 protein. The D gene is left open where the match is weak. Size is stated for part of the rows, as once, few or many counts, or as a class when the clone is expanded.

>TRBJ2-7|many|14|TRBV12-3/TRBV12-4|TRBD1
TGTGCCAGCAGTATATGGACAGGGGACTACGAGCAGTACTTC
CASSIWTGDYEQYF
>TRBJ2-1|few|15|TRBV9|TRBD1
TGTGCCAGCAGACCAACAGGGGGCTCCTACAATGAGCAGTTCTTC
CASRPTGGSYNEQFF
>TRBJ2-3|NA|16|TRBV5-6|NA
TGTGCCAGCAGCTTCCCGGGACTCTCGATCACAGATACGCAGTATTTT
CASSFPGLSITDTQYF
>TRBJ2-7|few|11|TRBV7-9|NA
TGTGCCAGCAGCGACGACACCGAGCAGTACTTC
CASSDDTEQYF
>TRBJ2-3|NA|17|TRBV20-1|NA
TGCAGTGCTACAGGAATAGGGTCGGAAAGGTGGGCAGATACGCAGTATTTT
CSATGIGSERWADTQYF
>TRBJ2-3|NA|17|TRBV6-5|NA
TGTGCCAGCAGTTACTCGTACTCAACGGGCCCCCTAGATACGCAGTATTTT
CASSYSYSTGPLDTQYF
>TRBJ2-7|few|15|TRBV7-2|NA
TGTGCCAGCAGCCGAGGACAGATTGGGACCTACGAGCAGTACTTC
CASSRGQIGTYEQYF
>TRBJ1-1|NA|13|TRBV6-2/TRBV6-3|NA
TGTGCCAGCAGGGCTACAGGGAACACTGAAGCTTTCTTT
CASRATGNTEAFF
>TRBJ2-7|NA|14|TRBV4-3|NA
TGCGCCAGCAGCCAAGATCCACACACAGGGGAGCAGTACTTC
CASSQDPHTGEQYF
>TRBJ2-2|NA|16|TRBV3-1|TRBD2
TGTGCCAGCAGCCGGCTTAGCGGGAGGTCAGCCGGGGAGCTGTTTTTT
CASSRLSGRSAGELFF
>TRBJ1-5|NA|15|TRBV5-5|NA
TGTGCCAGCAGCTTGATCGCTTATAGCAATCAGCCCCAGCATTTT
CASSLIAYSNQPQHF
>TRBJ1-2|NA|15|TRBV5-1|NA
TGCGCCAGCAGCCAAACGGGGGAAGCTAACTATGGCTACACCTTC
CASSQTGEANYGYTF
>TRBJ2-6|NA|15|TRBV6-8|NA
TGTGCCAGCAGTTACGAGGGTTCTGGGGCCAACGTCCTGACTTTC
CASSYEGSGANVLTF
>TRBJ2-5|few|13|TRBV10-3|NA
TGTGCCAACCAAGGACAATTTCAAGAGACCCAGTACTTC
CANQGQFQETQYF
>TRBJ2-1|few|16|TRBV5-1|TRBD1
TGCGCCAGCTCCCCGGGACAGGCTCCCCTTTACAATGAGCAGTTCTTC
CASSPGQAPLYNEQFF
>TRBJ2-1|many|14|TRBV20-1|TRBD2
TGCAGTGCTAGGGATAGCGGGAGGGGGAATGAGCAGTTCTTC
CSARDSGRGNEQFF
>TRBJ2-7|NA|13|TRBV20-1|NA
TGCAGTGCTGGATGGACAGCCTCCTACGAGCAGTACTTC
CSAGWTASYEQYF
>TRBJ2-5|few|14|TRBV6-2/TRBV6-3|NA
TGTGCCAGCAGACCTCGAAGGGGGGAAGAGACCCAGTACTTC
CASRPRRGEETQYF
>TRBJ2-3|few|16|TRBV12-3/TRBV12-4|NA
TGTGCCAGCAGCCCTAGAGTAATCTTTTCCACAGATACGCAGTATTTT
CASSPRVIFSTDTQYF
>TRBJ2-2|NA|14|TRBV6-5|NA
TGTGCCAGCAGTTACGGGAGTTGGACCGGGGAGCTGTTTTTT
CASSYGSWTGELFF
>TRBJ1-6|NA|14|TRBV20-1|TRBD1
TGCAGTGCTAGAGAGGGGACAGGGGCCTCACCCCTCCACTTT
CSAREGTGASPLHF
>TRBJ2-7|few|13|TRBV6-1|NA
TGTGCCAGCAGTGCGCCTAGGCATGGCGAGCAGTACTTC
CASSAPRHGEQYF
>TRBJ2-3|NA|15|TRBV24-1|TRBD2
TGTGCCACCAAGCCCGGGGGGGCCGTTGCAGATACGCAGTATTTT
CATKPGGAVADTQYF
>TRBJ2-1|NA|15|TRBV15|TRBD2
TGTGCCACCAGCGGACTAGCGAGCCGCTACAATGAGCAGTTCTTC
CATSGLASRYNEQFF
>TRBJ2-2|NA|14|TRBV12-3/TRBV12-4|NA
TGTGCCAGCAGAGTCCCTGCGGGAATCGGGGAGCTGTTTTTT
CASRVPAGIGELFF
>TRBJ2-2|NA|15|TRBV11-2|NA
TGTGCCAGCAGCTTACAGGGTGGTTCTTCCGGGGAGCTGTTTTTT
CASSLQGGSSGELFF
>TRBJ2-1|few|13|TRBV24-1|NA
TGTGCCACCATGGACTCCCCAAATCGTGAGCAGTTCTTC
CATMDSPNREQFF
>TRBJ2-3|NA|16|TRBV12-3/TRBV12-4|NA
TGTGCCAGCAGTGTACCGGTTGGCGCTAGCACAGATACGCAGTATTTT
CASSVPVGASTDTQYF
>TRBJ1-1|few|16|TRBV6-5|TRBD1
TGTGCCAGCAGTTACTCGACCGCGACAGGGGTAACTGAAGCTTTCTTT
CASSYSTATGVTEAFF
>TRBJ2-3|few|14|TRBV4-3|NA
TGCGCCAGCAGCCACGGAGGGCCAAGGGATACGCAGTATTTT
CASSHGGPRDTQYF
>TRBJ2-3|few|16|TRBV20-1|TRBD2
TGCAGTGCTAAACCAGCGGGAGCCTCTAGCACAGATACGCAGTATTTT
CSAKPAGASSTDTQYF
>TRBJ2-3|NA|15|TRBV5-5|NA
TGTGCCAGCAGCTTTTCCGGGGCGAAGGGAGATACGCAGTATTTT
CASSFSGAKGDTQYF
>TRBJ1-4|NA|15|TRBV10-3|TRBD1
TGTGCCATCAGCGGGACAGGAGGAACTAATGAAAAACTGTTTTTT
CAISGTGGTNEKLFF
>TRBJ2-1|NA|12|TRBV2|NA
TGTGCCAGCAGTGGGACAGTCACTGAGCAGTTCTTC
CASSGTVTEQFF
>TRBJ2-1|few|14|TRBV3-1|NA
TGTGCCAGCAGCCAAGCGTCCGGATACAATGAGCAGTTCTTC
CASSQASGYNEQFF
>TRBJ2-7|NA|13|TRBV19|NA
TGTGCCAGTAGCAATGGGCCCGCCTACGAGCAGTACTTC
CASSNGPAYEQYF
>TRBJ2-7|NA|16|TRBV6-1|NA
TGTGCCAGCAGACGACGGGGACATACAGAGGCCTACGAGCAGTACTTC
CASRRRGHTEAYEQYF
>TRBJ2-5|few|13|TRBV7-6|NA
TGTGCCAGCAGATTCGCTAGGGGAGAGACCCAGTACTTC
CASRFARGETQYF
>TRBJ2-1|NA|14|TRBV28|NA
TGTGCCAGCACCCCGGGGAGGTCCTACAATGAGCAGTTCTTC
CASTPGRSYNEQFF
>TRBJ2-2|NA|14|TRBV30|NA
TGTGCCTGGAGTCTCCTTACAGTGGCCGGGGAGCTGTTTTTT
CAWSLLTVAGELFF
>TRBJ2-7|few|17|TRBV20-1|TRBD2
TGCAGTGCTAGAGATGGACTAGCGGGAATCTTTTCCTACGAGCAGTACTTC
CSARDGLAGIFSYEQYF
>TRBJ1-1|NA|16|TRBV5-6|NA
TGTGCCAGCAGCCCTCAGGGGAGGAGTTTGAACACTGAAGCTTTCTTT
CASSPQGRSLNTEAFF
>TRBJ2-3|few|14|TRBV15|TRBD1
TGTGCCACCAGCAGTCGGACAGGGATCGATACGCAGTATTTT
CATSSRTGIDTQYF
>TRBJ2-7|NA|12|TRBV12-3/TRBV12-4|NA
TGTGCCAGCAAGCAGGACCGCTACGAGCAGTACTTC
CASKQDRYEQYF
>TRBJ2-3|few|16|TRBV4-3|TRBD2
TGCGCCAGCAGCCAAGGTGCGGGGGGCCGGGCAGATACGCAGTATTTT
CASSQGAGGRADTQYF
>TRBJ2-7|NA|14|TRBV5-1|NA
TGCGCCAGCAGCTTGGCAGGGACGGGCAACGAGCAGTACTTC
CASSLAGTGNEQYF
>TRBJ2-5|NA|15|TRBV6-2/TRBV6-3|TRBD2
TGTGCCAGCAGTTATTCTAGCGGGGGTCCTATGAGTTTGTACTTC
CASSYSSGGPMSLYF
>TRBJ2-7|few|14|TRBV7-2|TRBD1
TGTGCCAGCAGCTTATTACAGGGGATTTACGAGCAGTACTTC
CASSLLQGIYEQYF
>TRBJ2-7|NA|14|TRBV12-3/TRBV12-4|TRBD1
TGTGCCAGCAGTCTCAGGGGGCGCGACCACGAGCAGTACTTC
CASSLRGRDHEQYF
>TRBJ2-2|few|14|TRBV7-2|NA
TGTGCCAGCAGCCCCGATGGGGGTTCCGGGGAGCTGTTTTTT
CASSPDGGSGELFF
>TRBJ2-7|few|16|TRBV7-9|NA
TGTGCCAGCAGCGACCAACTTAGGGGGAGCTCCTACGAGCAGTACTTC
CASSDQLRGSSYEQYF
>TRBJ2-3|NA|18|TRBV10-3|TRBD2
TGTGCCATCAGTGAGTCGTGGGCTAGCGGGAGCGGTCCAGATACGCAGTATTTT
CAISESWASGSGPDTQYF
>TRBJ2-5|NA|15|TRBV6-2/TRBV6-3|TRBD1
TGTGCCAGCAGAACCGGGACAGGGTATCCAGAGACCCAGTACTTC
CASRTGTGYPETQYF
>TRBJ2-1|few|14|TRBV4-3|NA
TGCGCCAGCAGCCAAGAGAGGTCGTACAATGAGCAGTTCTTC
CASSQERSYNEQFF
>TRBJ2-5|few|15|TRBV24-1|TRBD1
TGTGCCACCAGTGATTCCCGGGCCACAGGGGGGTCTCAGTACTTC
CATSDSRATGGSQYF